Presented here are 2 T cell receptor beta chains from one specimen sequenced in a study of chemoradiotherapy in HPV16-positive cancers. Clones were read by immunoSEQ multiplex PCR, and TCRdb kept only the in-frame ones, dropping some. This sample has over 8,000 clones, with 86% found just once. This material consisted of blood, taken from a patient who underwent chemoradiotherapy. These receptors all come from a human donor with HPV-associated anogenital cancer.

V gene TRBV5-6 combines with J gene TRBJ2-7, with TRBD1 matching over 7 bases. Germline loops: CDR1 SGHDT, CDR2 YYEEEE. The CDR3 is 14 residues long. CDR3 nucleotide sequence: TGTGCCAGCAGCTTGGGACACAGGGGCCCGGGGAACAGTGTC. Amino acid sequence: CASSLGHRGPGNSV.

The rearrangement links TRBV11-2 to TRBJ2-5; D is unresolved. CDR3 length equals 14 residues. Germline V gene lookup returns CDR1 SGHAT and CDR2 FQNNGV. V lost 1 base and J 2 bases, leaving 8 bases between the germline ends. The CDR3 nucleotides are TGTGCCAGCAGCTTAGTAGGCAGTCAAGAGACCCAGTACTTC. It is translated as CASSLVGSQETQYF.